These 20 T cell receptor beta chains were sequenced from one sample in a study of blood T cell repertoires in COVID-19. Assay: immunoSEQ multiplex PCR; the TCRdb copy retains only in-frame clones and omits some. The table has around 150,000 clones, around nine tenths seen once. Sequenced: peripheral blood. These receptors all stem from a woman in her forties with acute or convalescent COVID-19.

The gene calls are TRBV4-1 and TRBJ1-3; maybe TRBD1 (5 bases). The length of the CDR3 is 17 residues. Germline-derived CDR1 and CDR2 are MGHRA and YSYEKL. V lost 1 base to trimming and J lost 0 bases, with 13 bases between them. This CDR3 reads CASSQGRVTGSGNTIYF. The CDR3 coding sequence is TGCGCCAGCAGCCAAGGGAGGGTCACAGGCTCTGGAAACACCATATATTTT.

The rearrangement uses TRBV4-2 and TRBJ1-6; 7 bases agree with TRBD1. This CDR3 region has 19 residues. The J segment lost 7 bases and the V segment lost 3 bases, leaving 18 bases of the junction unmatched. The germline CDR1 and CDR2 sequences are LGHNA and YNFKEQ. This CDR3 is CASSHHGGGGSLYNSPLHF. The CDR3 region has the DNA TGTGCCAGCAGCCACCACGGAGGAGGGGGCAGCCTTTACAATTCACCCCTCCACTTT.

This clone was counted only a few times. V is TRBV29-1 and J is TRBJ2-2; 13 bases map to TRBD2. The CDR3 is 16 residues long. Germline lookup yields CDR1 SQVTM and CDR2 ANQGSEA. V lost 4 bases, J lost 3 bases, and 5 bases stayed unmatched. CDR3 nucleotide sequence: TGCAGCGTTGTACTAGCGGGAGGGCTTGACACCGGGGAGCTGTTTTTT. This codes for CSVVLAGGLDTGELFF.

The CDR3 reads CASSQPLQGEPYGYTF. In DNA, the CDR3 is TGCGCCAGCAGCCAACCTTTACAGGGGGAGCCCTATGGCTACACCTTC. The chain uses TRBV4-3 and TRBJ1-2, with 8 bases aligning to TRBD1. This CDR3 has 16 residues. The V gene's germline CDR1 is LGHNA and CDR2 YSLEER. V was clipped by 2 bases and J by 4 bases; unmatched bases: 9.

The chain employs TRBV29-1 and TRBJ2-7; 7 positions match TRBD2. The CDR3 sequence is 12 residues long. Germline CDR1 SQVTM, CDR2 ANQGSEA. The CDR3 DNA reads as TGCAGGGTGGGGGGGAAGGCCTACGAGCAGTACTTC. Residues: CRVGGKAYEQYF.

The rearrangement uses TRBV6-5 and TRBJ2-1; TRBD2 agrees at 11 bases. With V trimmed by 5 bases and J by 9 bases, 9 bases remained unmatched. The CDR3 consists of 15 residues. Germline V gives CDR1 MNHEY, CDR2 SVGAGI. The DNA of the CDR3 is TGTGCCAGCAGTCGTAGCGGGGGGGCCCTATTTGAGCAGTTCTTC. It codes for CASSRSGGALFEQFF.

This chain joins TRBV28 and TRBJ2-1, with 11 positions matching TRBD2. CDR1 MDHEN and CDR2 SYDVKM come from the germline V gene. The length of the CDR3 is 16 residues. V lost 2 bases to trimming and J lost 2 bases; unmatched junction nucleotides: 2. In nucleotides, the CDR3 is TGTGCCAGCAGTTTAAGTAGCGGGGGGGCCTACAATGAGCAGTTCTTC. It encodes CASSLSSGGAYNEQFF.

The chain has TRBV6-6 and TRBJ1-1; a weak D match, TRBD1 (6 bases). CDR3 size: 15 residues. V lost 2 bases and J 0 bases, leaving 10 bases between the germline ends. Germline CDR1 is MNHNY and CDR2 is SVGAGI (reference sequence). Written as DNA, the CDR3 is TGTGCCAGCAGTTACCCCCAGGGGATGAACACTGAAGCTTTCTTT. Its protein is CASSYPQGMNTEAFF.

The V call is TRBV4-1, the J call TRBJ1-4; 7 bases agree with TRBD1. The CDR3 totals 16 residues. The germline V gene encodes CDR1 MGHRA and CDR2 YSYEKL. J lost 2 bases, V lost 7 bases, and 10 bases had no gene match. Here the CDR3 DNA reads TGCGCCAGCAAATCGGGAATACAGGGGACTAATGAAAAACTGTTTTTT. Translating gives CASKSGIQGTNEKLFF.

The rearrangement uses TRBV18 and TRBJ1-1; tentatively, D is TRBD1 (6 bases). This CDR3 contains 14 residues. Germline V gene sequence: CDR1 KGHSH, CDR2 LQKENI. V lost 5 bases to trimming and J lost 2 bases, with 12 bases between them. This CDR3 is CASSNVQGNTEAFF. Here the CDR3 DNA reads TGTGCCAGCTCAAATGTACAGGGAAACACTGAAGCTTTCTTT.

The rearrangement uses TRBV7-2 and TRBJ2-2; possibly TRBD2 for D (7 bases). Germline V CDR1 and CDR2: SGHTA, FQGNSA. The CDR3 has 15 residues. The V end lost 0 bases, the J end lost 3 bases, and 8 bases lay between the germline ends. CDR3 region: CASSLAGGHTGELFF. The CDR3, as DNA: TGTGCCAGCAGCTTAGCCGGGGGGCACACCGGGGAGCTGTTTTTT. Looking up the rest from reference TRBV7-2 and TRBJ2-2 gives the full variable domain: GAGVSQSPSNKVTEKGKDVELRCDPISGHTALYWYRQSLGQGLEFLIYFQGNSAPDKSGLPSDRFSAERTGGSVSTLTIQRTQQEDSAVYLCASSLAGGHTGELFFGEGSRLTVL.

CDR3 protein: CASSPVGSSGLYEQYF. CDR3 nucleotides: TGTGCCAGCAGCCCAGTCGGGTCTAGCGGACTCTACGAGCAGTACTTC. The chain combines TRBV7-9 with TRBJ2-7; 7 bases fit TRBD2. The CDR3 totals 16 residues. Looked up from germline, CDR1 is SEHNR and CDR2 is FQNEAQ (reference sequence). Germline trimming cut 5 bases from V and 3 bases from J; bases unmatched to any gene: 13.

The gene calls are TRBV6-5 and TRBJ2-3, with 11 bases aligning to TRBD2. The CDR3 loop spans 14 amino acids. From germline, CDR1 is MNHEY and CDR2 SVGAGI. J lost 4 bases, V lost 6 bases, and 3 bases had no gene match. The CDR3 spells CASSLLAGADTQYF. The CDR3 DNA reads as TGTGCCAGCAGCTTACTAGCGGGGGCAGATACGCAGTATTTT.

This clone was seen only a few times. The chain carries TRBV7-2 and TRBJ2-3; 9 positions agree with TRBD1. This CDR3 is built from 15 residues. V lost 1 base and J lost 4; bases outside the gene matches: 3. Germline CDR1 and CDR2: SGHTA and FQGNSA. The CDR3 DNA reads TGTGCCAGCAGCTTAGTCCGGACAGGGGCAGATACGCAGTATTTT. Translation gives CASSLVRTGADTQYF.

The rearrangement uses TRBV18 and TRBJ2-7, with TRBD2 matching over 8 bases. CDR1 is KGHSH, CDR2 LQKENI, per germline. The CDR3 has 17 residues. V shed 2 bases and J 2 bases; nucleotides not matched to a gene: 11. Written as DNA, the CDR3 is TGTGCCAGCTCACCAAGGCCGTCTAGCGGGCGTACCTACGAGCAGTACTTC. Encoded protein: CASSPRPSSGRTYEQYF.

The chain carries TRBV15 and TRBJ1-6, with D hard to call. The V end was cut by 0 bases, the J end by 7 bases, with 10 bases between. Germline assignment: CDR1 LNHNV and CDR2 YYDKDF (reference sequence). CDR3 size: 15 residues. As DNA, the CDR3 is TGTGCCACCAGCAGAGATCGTTCGGGGAATTCACCCCTCCACTTT. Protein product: CATSRDRSGNSPLHF.

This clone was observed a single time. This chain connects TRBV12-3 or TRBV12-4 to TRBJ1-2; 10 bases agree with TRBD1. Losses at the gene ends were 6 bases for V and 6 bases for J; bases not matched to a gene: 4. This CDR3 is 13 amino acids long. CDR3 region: CASRRDRGNGYTF. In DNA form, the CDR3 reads TGTGCCAGCAGGCGGGACAGGGGCAATGGCTACACCTTC.

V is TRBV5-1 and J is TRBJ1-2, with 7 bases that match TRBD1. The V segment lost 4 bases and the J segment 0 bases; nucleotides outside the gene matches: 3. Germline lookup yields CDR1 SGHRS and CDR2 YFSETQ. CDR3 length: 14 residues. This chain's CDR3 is CASSIGTANYGYTF. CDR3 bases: TGCGCCAGCAGCATAGGGACAGCTAACTATGGCTACACCTTC.

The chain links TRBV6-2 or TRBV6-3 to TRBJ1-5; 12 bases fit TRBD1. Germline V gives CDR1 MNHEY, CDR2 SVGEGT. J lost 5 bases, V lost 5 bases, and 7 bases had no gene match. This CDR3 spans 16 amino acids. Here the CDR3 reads CASSSLGTGGYQPQHF. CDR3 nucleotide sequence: TGTGCCAGCAGTAGTCTCGGGACAGGGGGCTATCAGCCCCAGCATTTT.

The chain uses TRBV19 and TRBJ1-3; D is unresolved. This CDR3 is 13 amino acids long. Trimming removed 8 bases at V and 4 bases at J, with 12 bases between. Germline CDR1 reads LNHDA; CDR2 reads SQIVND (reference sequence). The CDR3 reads CASCDSPGNTIYF. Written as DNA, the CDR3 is TGTGCCAGTTGCGACTCCCCAGGAAACACCATATATTTT.